Below, 32 T cell receptor beta chains from the same sample are listed, as sequenced in a study of molecular identifiers for immune sequencing clone quantification. Each CDR3 protein is one row after TCRdb ran MiXCR on the PCR reads. The sample includes 75,000 to 95,000 distinct CDR3 sequences, 20% to 30% of them seen just once. The sequencing input was naive CD8+ T cells from blood, with Jurkat cell RNA spiked in. Subset noted: FACS-sorted CD8+CD4-CCR7+CD45RA+ naive T cells. The source of these receptors is a human donor in good health. Some libraries in this study had Jurkat cell RNA spiked in.

This clonotype was observed once. The junction differs from germline at one of its ends, possibly a read error. This chain links TRBV11-3 with TRBJ2-1, with 7 positions matching TRBD2. Germline CDR1 SGHNT, CDR2 YENEEA. CDR3 size: 15 residues. In DNA, the CDR3 is TGTGGCAGCAGCCCTGGGGGGGGGTACTACAATGAGCAGTTCTTC. Translated, it gives CGSSPGGGYYNEQFF.

V gene TRBV11-2 combines with J gene TRBJ1-1; D possibly corresponds to TRBD1 (5 bases). V gave up 3 bases and J gave up 1 base, with 9 bases separating them. Germline CDR1 SGHAT, CDR2 FQNNGV. The CDR3 is 14 residues long. The CDR3 region is CASSFWGGNTEAFF. The CDR3 nucleotides read TGTGCCAGCAGCTTTTGGGGGGGGAACACTGAAGCTTTCTTT. The entire variable domain, with the rest obtained from reference TRBV11-2 and TRBJ1-1, is as follows: EAGVAQSPRYKIIEKRQSVAFWCNPISGHATLYWYQQILGQGPKLLIQFQNNGVVDDSQLPKDRFSAERLKGVDSTLKIQPAKLEDSAVYLCASSFWGGNTEAFFGQGTRLTVV.

As regards this clonotype: Sequence at one end of the junction differs from germline and may be a read error. This chain connects TRBV19 to TRBJ2-1, with 10 bases fitting TRBD2. CDR1 is LNHDA, CDR2 SQIVND, per germline (reference sequence). This CDR3 comprises 15 residues. The CDR3 protein is CASSYSGGSYNGQFF. DNA for the CDR3: TGTGCCAGTAGCTATAGCGGGGGGTCCTACAATGGGCAGTTCTTC.

The J gene is TRBJ2-3, the V gene TRBV7-6, with 8 bases that match TRBD2. Germline V gene data show CDR1 as SGHVS and CDR2 as FNYEAQ. V was pared by 1 base and J by 6 bases, with 12 bases of the junction left unmatched. The CDR3 contains 17 residues. The CDR3 DNA follows: TGTGCCAGCAGCTTAGTAGCCGGGACTAGATTTGGGGATACGCAGTATTTT. Translation: CASSLVAGTRFGDTQYF.

This clonotype was recorded many times. This chain uses TRBV10-3 with TRBJ2-7, with TRBD2 as a possible D gene (6 bases). Germline V gene data show CDR1 as ENHRY and CDR2 as SYGVKD. V lost 0 bases, J lost 2 bases, and 11 bases lay in between. This CDR3 has 15 residues. The chain's CDR3 is CAISESIAGTYEQYF. The CDR3 DNA is TGTGCCATCAGTGAGTCGATTGCGGGGACCTACGAGCAGTACTTC.

For this clonotype: A much larger clone differs from this one at a single base, so this may be a read error. The chain has TRBV25-1 and TRBJ2-3; D is possibly TRBD2 (5 bases). The CDR3 sequence is 16 residues long. Between the trimmed V and J ends, which lost 4 bases and 0 bases, there was a span of 14 bases. Looked up from germline, CDR1 is MGHDK and CDR2 is SYGVNS. The CDR3 DNA sequence: TGTGCCAGCAGTGGAGAAGCGGAGCCTAGCACAGATACGCAGTATTTT. Amino acid sequence: CASSGEAEPSTDTQYF.

This clonotype was recorded a few times. The chain uses TRBV7-8 and TRBJ2-7, with D perhaps matching TRBD1 or TRBD2 (6 bases each). V gave up 2 bases and J gave up 1 base, with 18 bases separating them. Germline V gene sequence: CDR1 SGHVS, CDR2 FQNEAQ. There are 17 residues in the CDR3. This CDR3 reads CASSLSRGGLRSYEQYF. CDR3 coding DNA: TGTGCCAGCAGCTTATCAAGAGGGGGACTGAGATCCTACGAGCAGTACTTC.

In the case of this clonotype: A much larger clone lies a single base off, so this may be a read error. V and J are TRBV12-3 or TRBV12-4 and TRBJ2-3; 7 bases match TRBD2. The CDR3 runs to 16 residues. CDR3 in amino acids: CASSFGQGGFADTQCF. The CDR3 coding sequence is TGTGCCAGCAGTTTCGGCCAGGGAGGGTTCGCAGATACGCAGTGTTTT.

This clonotype was picked up one time. The chain couples TRBV20-1 to TRBJ2-1, with D unclear. Per germline, CDR1 DFQATT and CDR2 SNEGSKA (reference sequence). The CDR3 spans 12 residues. The V gene lost 5 bases and the J gene lost 9 bases, with 14 bases spanning the gap. The CDR3 region has the DNA TGCAGTGCTGTAGGGCTGCGTCCTGAGCAGTTCTTC. As protein: CSAVGLRPEQFF.

This clonotype was seen many times. CDR3 sequence reads: CASSPPSEQYF. CDR3 bases: TGTGCCAGCAGTCCCCCGAGCGAGCAGTACTTC. This sequence joins TRBV2 and TRBJ2-7; D gene unclear. V lost 5 bases and J lost 6, with 8 bases in between. Germline loops: CDR1 SNHLY, CDR2 FYNNEI. The CDR3 covers 11 residues.

The chain uses TRBV4-3 and TRBJ2-1, with D possibly TRBD1 on 6 matching bases. Deletions cut 0 bases from V and 6 bases from J, with 15 bases between. The CDR3 has 16 amino acids. CDR1 LGHNA and CDR2 YSLEER come from the germline V gene. The CDR3 loop reads CASSQDWTATSNEQFF. The CDR3 DNA sequence: TGCGCCAGCAGCCAAGATTGGACAGCGACTTCCAATGAGCAGTTCTTC.

This chain connects TRBV30 to TRBJ2-7; 9 nucleotides line up with TRBD2. Germline CDR1 and CDR2: GTSNPN and SVGIG (reference sequence). This CDR3 has 14 amino acids. The V segment lost 2 bases and the J segment 3 bases; nucleotides outside the gene matches: 5. This CDR3 is CAWSQGAGGYEQYF. CDR3 DNA sequence: TGTGCCTGGAGTCAAGGAGCGGGAGGCTACGAGCAGTACTTC.

This clonotype was seen more than once but under ten times. This chain connects TRBV3-1 to TRBJ2-1, with a tentative D call TRBD2 (6 bases). The CDR3 is 16 residues long. V lost 0 bases, J lost 4 bases, and 13 bases lay in between. The germline CDR1 and CDR2 sequences are LGHDT and YNNKEL (reference sequence). As DNA, the CDR3 is TGTGCCAGCAGCCAAGATCCGGCGGGGCCGTACAATGAGCAGTTCTTC. Its translation: CASSQDPAGPYNEQFF.

The CDR3 sequence is CARQGGVPATQYF. The CDR3 coding sequence is TGTGCCCGCCAAGGCGGAGTCCCAGCTACGCAGTATTTT. V is TRBV19 and J is TRBJ2-3; unclear D gene. The V gene lost 11 bases and the J gene lost 8 bases, with 20 bases spanning the gap. In germline, CDR1 is LNHDA, CDR2 SQIVND (reference sequence). There are 13 residues in the CDR3. Together with reference TRBV19 and TRBJ2-3, the CDR3 gives the full variable domain: DGGITQSPKYLFRKEGQNVTLSCEQNLNHDAMYWYRQDPGQGLRLIYYSQIVNDFQKGDIAEGYSVSREKKESFPLTVTSAQKNPTAFYLCARQGGVPATQYFGPGTRLTVL.

The CDR3 is CASSYRIDQGAYEQYF. CDR3 bases: TGTGCCAGCAGTTACCGCATCGACCAGGGGGCCTACGAGCAGTACTTC. The genes are TRBV6-6 and TRBJ2-7, with 7 bases matching TRBD1. Germline V CDR1 and CDR2: MNHNY, SVGAGI (reference sequence). This CDR3 region has 16 residues. Trimming at V came to 2 bases and at J to 2 bases, leaving 9 bases not matched to a gene.

The chain recombines TRBV9 with TRBJ1-1; no clear D. Per germline, CDR1 SGDLS and CDR2 YYNGEE. Trimming took 0 bases from V and 4 from J, leaving 16 bases between them. This CDR3 contains 16 residues. Here the CDR3 reads CASSVAVGDVSTEAFF. As DNA, the CDR3 is TGTGCCAGCAGCGTAGCGGTCGGGGATGTAAGCACTGAAGCTTTCTTT.

In its sample, this clonotype was seen many times. The CDR3 coding sequence is TGCGCCAGCAGCTTGAAGTATGACGGGTCCTACGAGCAGTACTTC. Encoded protein: CASSLKYDGSYEQYF. The chain employs TRBV5-1 and TRBJ2-7; D gene uncertain. The ends were cut back, 1 base at V and 1 base at J, with 12 bases in the middle. The CDR3 sequence is 15 residues long. CDR1 SGHRS and CDR2 YFSETQ come from the germline V gene.

For this clonotype: Sequence at one end of the junction differs from germline and may be a read error. The CDR3 is CASSLALGFANERLFF. In nucleotides, the CDR3 is TGTGCCAGCAGCTTAGCGCTCGGGTTTGCTAATGAAAGACTGTTTTTT. The chain recombines TRBV7-2 with TRBJ1-4; D is undetermined. Germline V CDR1 and CDR2: SGHTA, FQGNSA. The CDR3 has 16 amino acids.

The chain recombines TRBV24-1 with TRBJ2-1, with D unclear. Trimming cost V 2 bases and J 9 bases, with 10 bases left between them. Germline V gives CDR1 KGHDR, CDR2 SFDVKD. The CDR3 sequence is 13 residues long. The CDR3 region is CATSDSTWGEQFF. The CDR3 nucleotides read TGTGCCACCAGTGATTCCACCTGGGGTGAGCAGTTCTTC.

Turning to this clonotype: At one of its ends the junction is not consistent with the germline gene, which may arise from a read error. The rearrangement uses TRBV5-5 and TRBJ2-7; tentatively, D is TRBD2 (5 bases). Germline V gene data show CDR1 as SGHKS and CDR2 as YYEKEE (reference sequence). This CDR3 has 14 amino acids. CDR3 residues: CTSSLEVAFYEQYF. For the CDR3, the DNA is TGTACCAGCAGCTTGGAGGTGGCCTTCTACGAGCAGTACTTC.

On this clonotype: A much larger clonotype is one base distant, so this may be a read error. The chain combines TRBV29-1 with TRBJ2-2; TRBD2 might be the D (6 bases). The CDR3 is made up of 13 amino acids. Germline values: CDR1 SQVTM, CDR2 ANQGSEA. The CDR3 DNA follows: TGCAGCTTACTGACAGAAAACACCGGGGGGCTGTTTTTT. Amino acids: CSLLTENTGGLFF.

Concerning this clonotype itself: A much larger clone differs from this one at a single base, so this may be a read error. The chain joins TRBV7-2 to TRBJ2-7, with D hard to call. V was trimmed by 5 bases and J by 3 bases, leaving 11 bases between them. CDR3 length: 13 amino acids. Germline V gene sequence: CDR1 SGHTA, CDR2 FQGNSA. The DNA of the CDR3 is TGTGCCAGCAGCGTTTATTTGAACTACGAGCAGTACTTC. This codes for CASSVYLNYEQYF.

At least ten counts were recorded for this clonotype. V and J are TRBV13 and TRBJ2-3; no reliable D call. V lost 3 bases and J lost 2, with 12 bases in between. This CDR3 comprises 15 residues. Germline V gives CDR1 PRHDT, CDR2 FYEKMQ (reference sequence). The DNA for the CDR3 is TGTGCCAGCAGCTTGGGCCGCTCCTTCACAGATACGCAGTATTTT. Amino acid sequence: CASSLGRSFTDTQYF.

This clonotype was seen a few times. The genes are TRBV20-1 and TRBJ2-5; a possible D gene is TRBD2 (6 bases). The V end lost 8 bases, the J end lost 1 base, and 11 bases lay between the germline ends. The CDR3 length is 12 residues. Germline values: CDR1 DFQATT, CDR2 SNEGSKA (reference sequence). The CDR3 region is CSSIAAQETQYF. DNA of the CDR3: TGCAGTTCGATAGCGGCCCAAGAGACCCAGTACTTC.

This clonotype was counted many times. The junction shows a germline mismatch at one end, possibly a read error. The V call is TRBV7-9, the J call TRBJ2-7; 10 nucleotides align to TRBD1. Germline V lookup: CDR1 SEHNR, CDR2 FQNEAQ (reference sequence). This CDR3 contains 12 residues. CDR3 in amino acids: CASSLEPGQGFF. CDR3 nucleotides: TGTGCCAGCAGCTTAGAGCCGGGACAGGGGTTCTTC.

This clonotype was detected many times. J is TRBJ2-5 and V is TRBV20-1, with 13 bases aligning to TRBD2. The CDR3 runs 16 residues. Looked up from germline, CDR1 is DFQATT and CDR2 is SNEGSKA (reference sequence). V trimming: 5 bases; J trimming: 0 bases; junction bases outside the gene matches: 6. CDR3 loop: CSAYRLAGGYQETQYF. The CDR3 region has the DNA TGCAGTGCTTACCGACTAGCGGGGGGCTACCAAGAGACCCAGTACTTC.

This chain connects TRBV27 to TRBJ2-3, with 7 bases matching TRBD2. CDR1 and CDR2 (germline): MNHEY, SMNVEV (reference sequence). V was pared by 4 bases and J by 2 bases, with 9 bases of the junction left unmatched. This CDR3 contains 16 residues. In DNA, the CDR3 is TGTGCCAGCAGTTCCATCAGCGGGGAATACACAGATACGCAGTATTTT. It translates to CASSSISGEYTDTQYF.

This clonotype was counted only a few times. The rearrangement links TRBV6-2 or TRBV6-3 to TRBJ2-7, with D uncertain. Germline CDR1 and CDR2: MNHEY and SVGEGT. The length of the CDR3 is 13 residues. The ends were cut back, 4 bases at V and 3 bases at J, with 10 bases in the middle. CDR3 sequence (DNA): TGTGCCAGCAGTTTTAGACAATACTACGAGCAGTACTTC. Its translation is CASSFRQYYEQYF.

The chain couples TRBV21-1 to TRBJ1-6; the D call of TRBD1 is as the table states it, not checked on the DNA. TRBV21-1 is a pseudogene segment. The CDR3 spans 17 residues. CDR3 residues: CASSKGQGEGTESPLHF. In DNA form, the CDR3 reads TGTGCCAGCAGCAAGGGACAGGGAGAAGGGACTGAGTCACCCCTCCACTTT.

This clonotype was picked up many times. The chain is built from TRBV12-3 or TRBV12-4 and TRBJ1-1; D call uncertain. Trimming stripped 6 bases from V and 1 base from J, with 18 bases between. CDR3 length equals 16 residues. The CDR3 DNA sequence: TGTGCCAGCAGACGGTGGGCCCTTGAGGGGAACACTGAAGCTTTCTTT. Protein sequence: CASRRWALEGNTEAFF.

Remarks on this clonotype: A read error may produce the germline difference seen at one junction end. The chain links TRBV5-1 to TRBJ2-7; a weak D match, TRBD2 (5 bases). CDR3 length: 14 amino acids. Germline V gene data show CDR1 as SGHRS and CDR2 as YFSETQ. The chain's CDR3 is CASSSPGVAYEQNF. The CDR3 region has the DNA TGCGCCAGCAGCTCTCCCGGGGTAGCGTACGAGCAGAACTTC.

This clonotype has at least ten counts. The gene calls are TRBV7-2 and TRBJ2-3, with D possibly called TRBD1 or TRBD2 (5 bases each). Germline V CDR1 and CDR2: SGHTA, FQGNSA. The CDR3 has 18 residues. Trimming left V 2 bases short and J 2 bases short, with 20 bases between. The CDR3 DNA reads TGTGCCAGCAGCTTATTACCTCCCCGGGGCCCATACACAGATACGCAGTATTTT. Its protein product is CASSLLPPRGPYTDTQYF.